The T cell receptor beta chain described here comes from a study of cytomegalovirus exposure and HLA in healthy donors. The length of the CDR3 is 16 residues. The V and J ends lost 0 bases and 1 base respectively, with 10 bases between them. CDR1 SGHRS and CDR2 YFSETQ come from the germline V gene. Notes on this clone: Its target is not known.

The PCR was carried out with 60 Vbeta primers and 13 Jbeta primers. Under the authors' procedure: An analysis performed later counted about 80 million unique TCR beta chains (around 10 million of them shared). Sequencing used immunoSEQ multiplex PCR; TCRdb keeps in-frame clones, though not all of them. The V and J calls and the clone size are those of that table, but D and trimming were determined from the DNA. The sample includes approximately 150,000 clones, 80% of them seen just once. Study conclusions and caveats: When presence/absence was analysed, sequencing depth was taken to be roughly uniform across donors. As a later analysis revealed, the rate of TCR association differed by HLA locus, with DRB1 most and HLA-C fewest.

The specimen was PBMCs. This TCR was recovered from a woman between 35 and 50 years old in good health and CMV-seronegative. The gene calls are TRBV5-1 and TRBJ2-2; TRBD1 is a possible D gene (5 bases). The DNA for the CDR3 is TGCGCCAGCAGCTTGGAGGGGTCACAGAACACCGGGGAGCTGTTTTTT. This sequence encodes CASSLEGSQNTGELFF.